These 2 T cell receptor beta chains were all obtained from the same sample, sequenced in a study of patients and donors after allogeneic stem cell transplantation. Using its own MiXCR run on the RT-PCR reads, TCRdb lists one record per CDR3 protein. Of some 960,000 distinct CDR3 sequences detected, about a sixth appear once; the ten largest clones hold approximately 5.9%. The sample consisted of blood, either unsorted or a sorted T cell fraction (not recorded which). The source of these receptors is a human donor who was either an allogeneic HSCT recipient or a stem cell or donor lymphocyte infusion donor (not recorded which). It is not recorded whose cells these are; they may come from a transplant donor.

This clonotype was seen a few times. This sequence joins TRBV12-3 or TRBV12-4 and TRBJ1-1, with 8 positions matching TRBD1. The length of the CDR3 is 14 residues. After removal of 5 bases from V and 6 bases from J, the junction contained 8 bases not matched to a gene. The chain's CDR3 is CASSATGGEAEAFF. DNA of the CDR3: TGTGCCAGCAGTGCCACAGGGGGTGAGGCTGAAGCTTTCTTT.

The chain links TRBV5-5 to TRBJ2-7, with TRBD2 identical over 9 bases. With 4 bases clipped from V and 6 bases from J, the junction kept 8 bases outside the gene matches. From germline, CDR1 is SGHKS and CDR2 YYEKEE (reference sequence). The CDR3 loop spans 14 amino acids. CDR3 loop: CASSPLAGVSEQYF. The DNA for the CDR3 is TGTGCCAGCAGCCCTTTAGCGGGAGTAAGCGAGCAGTACTTC.